The subject of this entry is one TCR beta chain. This record comes from a study of shared clonotypes between healthy human individuals. Study as a whole: Donors, aged 18 to 49, were a couple of women and three men. Each donor's CD4 naive and CD4 memory cells filled three plates apiece, CD8 naive two, and CD8 memory one.

CDR3 length: 15 amino acids. The germline V and J ends were trimmed by 4 bases and 3 bases, with 10 bases remaining between them. Germline lookup yields CDR1 MGHDK and CDR2 SYGVNS. Running of the assay took place at deep level. Using immunoSEQ multiplex PCR, the repertoire was profiled, and TCRdb retains in-frame clones only, with some absent. Of about 2.2 million clones listed, 90% to 95% are singletons. CD45RO-negative, CCR7-positively selected cells formed the naive CD8 fraction, excluding terminally differentiated effector memory CD45RA+ cells. This receptor was taken from a man in his late teens or twenties in good health. Some clones in this sample may be carry-over from other donors' samples. Sequencing was done on a sample of naive CD8+ T cells from PBMCs. The gene calls are TRBV25-1 and TRBJ2-6; no reliable D call. The CDR3 region is CASSGFVVGANVLTF. The CDR3 bases are TGTGCCAGCAGTGGTTTCGTGGTTGGGGCCAACGTCCTGACTTTC.